The following is a T cell receptor beta chain sequence with its context. Generated by immunoSEQ multiplex PCR, the TCRdb table keeps only in-frame clones and is missing some. The sample shows 39,000 or so clones, 81% of them seen only once. This entry belongs to a study of blood T cell repertoires in COVID-19. The CDR3 consists of 16 residues. Germline V gives CDR1 SGHAT, CDR2 FQNNGV. Trimming cost V 2 bases and J 5 bases, with 13 bases left between them. The chain recombines TRBV11-2 with TRBJ1-6; D is uncertain. The clonotype comes from a man aged 35 to 55 with active or convalescent COVID-19. The source material was peripheral blood. CDR3 in amino acids: CASSLMLGANNSPLHF. The CDR3 DNA follows: TGTGCCAGCAGCTTAATGTTGGGCGCCAATAATTCACCCCTCCACTTT.